The 23 T cell receptor beta chains below all came from one sample that was sequenced in a study of cytomegalovirus exposure and HLA in healthy donors. The study ran its PCR with 60 Vbeta and 13 Jbeta primers. Repertoires were generated with immunoSEQ multiplex PCR, while TCRdb's copy carries only in-frame clones and drops some. The sample includes over 250,000 clones, more than 55% of them seen just once. The sample consisted of PBMCs. The receptors shown here come from a female donor in good health and CMV-seronegative.

The CDR3 protein is CASSLVAGTSGLYSYEQYF. The CDR3 nucleotides read TGTGCCAGCAGCTTAGTGGCCGGGACTAGCGGGCTCTACTCGTACGAGCAGTACTTC. V usage is TRBV11-2 and J usage is TRBJ2-7; TRBD2 matches at 12 bases. The junction had 14 bases not matched to a gene; V was cut back by 1 base and J by 4 bases. CDR3 length: 19 amino acids. CDR1 and CDR2 from the germline V gene are SGHAT and FQNNGV.

The chain recombines TRBV5-1 with TRBJ1-1; TRBD1 might be the D (5 bases). The V and J ends lost 3 bases and 1 base respectively, with 13 bases between them. The germline V gene has CDR1 SGHRS and CDR2 YFSETQ. The CDR3 is 15 amino acids. CDR3 bases: TGCGCCAGCAGCTCCCAGGGAGGGGCGAACACTGAAGCTTTCTTT. Translated, it gives CASSSQGGANTEAFF.

This clone was seen more than once but under ten times. This chain joins TRBV7-9 and TRBJ1-1; the D gene is possibly TRBD1 (6 bases). Germline loops: CDR1 SEHNR, CDR2 FQNEAQ (reference sequence). The CDR3 covers 15 residues. Deletions cut 2 bases from V and 4 bases from J, with 14 bases between. CDR3 region: CASSLSWQGSTEAFF. The CDR3 DNA follows: TGTGCCAGCAGCTTAAGTTGGCAGGGGAGCACTGAAGCTTTCTTT.

The J gene is TRBJ1-1, the V gene TRBV19, with TRBD1 matching over 9 bases. Looked up from germline, CDR1 is LNHDA and CDR2 is SQIVND (reference sequence). With 4 bases clipped from V and 4 bases from J, the junction kept 7 bases outside the gene matches. The CDR3 is 15 residues long. The DNA for the CDR3 is TGTGCCAGTAGTACTAGCGGACAGGGGCCCACTGAAGCTTTCTTT. Its protein is CASSTSGQGPTEAFF.

In regard to this clone: This sample includes further DNA sequences coding for the same CDR3. The chain links TRBV11-2 to TRBJ2-2, with 8 bases lining up with TRBD2. The germline CDR1 and CDR2 sequences are SGHAT and FQNNGV. Unmatched junction bases numbered 5, after V lost 1 base and J lost 4 bases. This CDR3 spans 16 amino acids. The CDR3 reads CASSLAAGGSTGELFF. CDR3 in DNA: TGTGCCAGCAGCTTAGCGGCGGGAGGCAGCACCGGGGAGCTGTTTTTT.

The rearrangement links TRBV6-5 to TRBJ2-6, with D uncertain. Germline CDR1 and CDR2: MNHEY and SVGAGI. This CDR3 spans 15 amino acids. V lost 6 bases to trimming and J lost 0 bases, with 9 bases between them. CDR3 sequence: CASRPTISGANVLTF. In nucleotides, the CDR3 is TGTGCCAGCAGGCCTACTATCTCTGGGGCCAACGTCCTGACTTTC.

The V call is TRBV15, the J call TRBJ1-1; D uncertain. In germline, CDR1 is LNHNV, CDR2 YYDKDF (reference sequence). Trimming pared 3 bases from V and 5 bases from J, leaving 16 bases between. This CDR3 has 15 amino acids. This chain's CDR3 is CATSRSLGEKTEAFF. The DNA for the CDR3 is TGTGCCACCAGCAGGAGCTTGGGAGAGAAAACTGAAGCTTTCTTT.

The chain carries TRBV7-6 and TRBJ1-2; TRBD1 might be the D (6 bases). In germline, CDR1 is SGHVS, CDR2 FNYEAQ. The CDR3 is made up of 15 amino acids. V was cut by 2 bases and J by 0 bases, with 10 bases left in between. This CDR3 is CASSLPDRSNYGYTF. In nucleotides, the CDR3 is TGTGCCAGCAGCTTACCCGACAGGTCTAACTATGGCTACACCTTC.

This chain joins TRBV19 and TRBJ2-1; no clear D. Looked up from germline, CDR1 is LNHDA and CDR2 is SQIVND (reference sequence). Trimming left V 3 bases short and J 1 base short, with 10 bases between. The CDR3 length is 15 residues. This CDR3 reads CASSIPARSYNEQFF. The CDR3 DNA reads as TGTGCCAGTAGTATCCCAGCGCGTTCCTACAATGAGCAGTTCTTC.

The genes are TRBV28 and TRBJ1-3, with a possible D match to TRBD1 (6 bases). The CDR3 contains 14 residues. The V end lost 5 bases, the J end lost 3 bases, and 11 bases lay between the germline ends. Germline CDR1 is MDHEN and CDR2 is SYDVKM. The CDR3 reads CASSPGGHGNTIYF. The CDR3 coding sequence is TGTGCCAGCAGTCCGGGGGGGCATGGAAACACCATATATTTT.

CDR3 DNA: TGTGCCAGCAGCTCCCCGGGACTAGTTACAGGGCAGTACTTC. Its translation: CASSSPGLVTGQYF. The chain combines TRBV7-3 with TRBJ2-7, with 8 bases matching TRBD2. The V gene end was trimmed by 4 bases and the J gene end by 9 bases; junction bases not matched to a gene: 11. This CDR3 is built from 14 residues. Germline CDR1 reads SGHTA; CDR2 reads FQGTGA. The complete variable domain, with remaining parts taken from reference TRBV7-3 and TRBJ2-7, reads GAGVSQTPSNKVTEKGKYVELRCDPISGHTALYWYRQSLGQGPEFLIYFQGTGAADDSGLPNDRFFAVRPEGSVSTLKIQRTERGDSAVYLCASSSPGLVTGQYFGPGTRLTVT.

V usage is TRBV9 and J usage is TRBJ1-3; D may be TRBD1 (5 bases). Trimming took 5 bases from V and 1 from J, leaving 13 bases between them. The CDR3 sequence is 15 residues long. Germline values: CDR1 SGDLS, CDR2 YYNGEE. CDR3 protein: CASRPPGYSGNTIYF. The CDR3 DNA sequence: TGTGCCAGCAGACCACCAGGGTATTCTGGAAACACCATATATTTT.

The chain combines TRBV5-1 with TRBJ2-5; 10 nucleotides agree with TRBD2. The CDR3 extends over 14 amino acids. J gave up 4 bases and V 4 bases, and 4 bases lay outside the gene matches. Germline V CDR1 and CDR2: SGHRS, YFSETQ. The CDR3 is CASSLRLAGETQYF. DNA for the CDR3: TGCGCCAGCAGCCTCAGACTAGCGGGAGAGACCCAGTACTTC.

The chain is built from TRBV7-6 and TRBJ1-2, with 7 bases fitting TRBD1. CDR3 size: 14 residues. Trimming at V came to 4 bases and at J to 2 bases, leaving 4 bases not matched to a gene. The germline CDR1 and CDR2 sequences are SGHVS and FNYEAQ. The CDR3 DNA reads as TGTGCCAGCAGCTCCCGACAGGGAAACTATGGCTACACCTTC. Protein product: CASSSRQGNYGYTF.

This sequence joins TRBV4-1 and TRBJ2-5; TRBD2 might be the D (7 bases). The J call is in doubt because the DNA end fits TRBJ2-7 better. Germline V gene data show CDR1 as MGHRA and CDR2 as YSYEKL. This CDR3 has 15 amino acids. The CDR3, as DNA: TGCGCCAGCAGCCTTACAAGGGGGGGAACTCGCGAGCAGTACTTC. Protein product: CASSLTRGGTREQYF.

The chain has TRBV10-3 and TRBJ2-1, with 13 positions matching TRBD2. The germline V gene has CDR1 ENHRY and CDR2 SYGVKD. There are 17 residues in the CDR3. The junction had 13 bases not matched to a gene; V was cut back by 6 bases and J by 8 bases. Here the CDR3 reads CAIRKIGGTSGIHEQFF. DNA of the CDR3: TGTGCCATCAGGAAAATTGGGGGGACTAGCGGGATACATGAGCAGTTCTTC.

The chain recombines TRBV27 with TRBJ2-7; 14 bases match TRBD2. The CDR3 runs 16 residues. Unmatched junction bases numbered 8, after V lost 6 bases and J lost 4 bases. Germline-derived CDR1 and CDR2 are MNHEY and SMNVEV (reference sequence). CDR3 bases: TGTGCCAGCAGCCTACTCAGACTAGCGGGAGGGTACGAGCAGTACTTC. Translating it yields CASSLLRLAGGYEQYF.

V usage is TRBV28 and J usage is TRBJ2-3, with 9 bases aligning to TRBD2. Trimming took 5 bases from V and 4 from J; bases not matched to a gene: 7. This CDR3 is built from 15 residues. The V gene's germline CDR1 is MDHEN and CDR2 SYDVKM. CDR3 bases: TGTGCCAGCAGTGTTAGCGGGAGAATCGCAGATACGCAGTATTTT. It specifies CASSVSGRIADTQYF.

The chain employs TRBV2 and TRBJ1-4; the match to TRBD1 covers 7 bases. Germline loops: CDR1 SNHLY, CDR2 FYNNEI. The length of the CDR3 is 15 residues. V lost 3 bases and J lost 5; bases outside the gene matches: 6. CDR3 nucleotides: TGTGCCAGCAGTGATTCTCGACAGGGCAATGAAAAACTGTTTTTT. Amino acid sequence: CASSDSRQGNEKLFF.

This clone occurred a few times. The J gene is TRBJ1-2, the V gene TRBV6-1; 12 bases are a match to TRBD1. This CDR3 has 18 amino acids. In germline, CDR1 is MNHNS, CDR2 SASEGT. V lost 0 bases to trimming and J lost 0 bases; unmatched junction nucleotides: 5. CDR3 coding DNA: TGTGCCAGCAGTGAAGCCCCGGGACAGGGGGCGACTAACTATGGCTACACCTTC. It is translated as CASSEAPGQGATNYGYTF.

This clone was detected a few times. This chain connects TRBV7-9 to TRBJ1-1; D ambiguous. This CDR3 is 13 amino acids long. Trimming removed 4 bases from V and 1 base from J, with 7 bases in between. The V gene's germline CDR1 is SEHNR and CDR2 FQNEAQ (reference sequence). The CDR3 DNA reads TGTGCCAGCAGCTCCCGACAGAACACTGAAGCTTTCTTT. Translation gives CASSSRQNTEAFF.

The gene calls are TRBV25-1 and TRBJ2-5, with 16 bases aligning to TRBD2. V shed 6 bases and J 5 bases; nucleotides not matched to a gene: 6. Germline V gene sequence: CDR1 MGHDK, CDR2 SYGVNS. CDR3 size: 16 residues. The CDR3 loop reads CASRRGTSGRVETQYF. The DNA for the CDR3 is TGTGCCAGCAGGAGGGGGACTAGCGGGAGGGTGGAGACCCAGTACTTC.

The rearrangement joins TRBV11-3 to TRBJ2-3; D possibly corresponds to TRBD1 (6 bases). The V gene lost 0 bases and the J gene lost 4 bases, with 14 bases spanning the gap. Germline V gene sequence: CDR1 SGHNT, CDR2 YENEEA. The CDR3 extends over 16 amino acids. The CDR3 sequence: CASSLDPRGMPDTQYF. CDR3 bases: TGTGCCAGCAGCTTAGATCCTAGGGGGATGCCAGATACGCAGTATTTT.